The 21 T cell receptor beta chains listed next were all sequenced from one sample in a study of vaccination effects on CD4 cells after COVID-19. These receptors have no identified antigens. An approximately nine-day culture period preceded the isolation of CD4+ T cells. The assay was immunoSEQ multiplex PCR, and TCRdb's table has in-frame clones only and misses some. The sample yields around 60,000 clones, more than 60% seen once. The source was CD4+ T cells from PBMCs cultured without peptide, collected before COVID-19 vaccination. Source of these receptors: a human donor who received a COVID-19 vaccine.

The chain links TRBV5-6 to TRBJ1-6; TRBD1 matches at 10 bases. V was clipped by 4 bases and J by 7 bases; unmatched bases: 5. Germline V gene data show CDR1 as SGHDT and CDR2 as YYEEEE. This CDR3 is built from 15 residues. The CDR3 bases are TGTGCCAGCAGCCTCCGGACAGGGGGGAATTCACCCCTCCACTTT. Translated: CASSLRTGGNSPLHF.

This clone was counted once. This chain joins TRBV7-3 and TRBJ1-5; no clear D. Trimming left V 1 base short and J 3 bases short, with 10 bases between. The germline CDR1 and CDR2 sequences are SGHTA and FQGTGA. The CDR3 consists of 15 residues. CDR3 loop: CASSLKGRNNQPQHF. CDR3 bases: TGTGCCAGCAGCTTAAAGGGCAGGAACAATCAGCCCCAGCATTTT.

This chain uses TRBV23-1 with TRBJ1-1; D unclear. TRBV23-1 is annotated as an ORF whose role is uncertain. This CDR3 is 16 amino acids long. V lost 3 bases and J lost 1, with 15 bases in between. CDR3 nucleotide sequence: TGCGCCAGCAGTCACCCATTCTCAGCTCAGAACACTGAAGCTTTCTTT. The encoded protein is CASSHPFSAQNTEAFF.

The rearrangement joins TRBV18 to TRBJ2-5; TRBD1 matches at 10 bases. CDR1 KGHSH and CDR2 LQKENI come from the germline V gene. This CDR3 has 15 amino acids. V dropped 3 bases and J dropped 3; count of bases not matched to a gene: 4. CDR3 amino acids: CASSPATGGEETQYF. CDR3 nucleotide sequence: TGTGCCAGCTCACCCGCGACAGGGGGCGAAGAGACCCAGTACTTC.

This CDR3 reads CASSQASGRTNTGELFF. CDR3 coding DNA: TGTGCCAGCAGCCAAGCGTCAGGCCGAACGAACACCGGGGAGCTGTTTTTT. The V call is TRBV3-1 (or the pseudogene TRBV3-2), the J call TRBJ2-2, with no clear D. Germline CDR1 LGHDT, CDR2 YNNKEL (reference sequence). The CDR3 has 17 amino acids. The V end lost 1 base, the J end lost 0 bases, and 12 bases lay between the germline ends.

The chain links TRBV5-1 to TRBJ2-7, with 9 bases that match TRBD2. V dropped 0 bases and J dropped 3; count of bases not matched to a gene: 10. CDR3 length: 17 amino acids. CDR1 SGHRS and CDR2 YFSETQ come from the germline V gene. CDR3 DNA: TGCGCCAGCAGCTTGGAGGCCAGCGGGGGGCCCTACTACGAGCAGTACGTC. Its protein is CASSLEASGGPYYEQYV.

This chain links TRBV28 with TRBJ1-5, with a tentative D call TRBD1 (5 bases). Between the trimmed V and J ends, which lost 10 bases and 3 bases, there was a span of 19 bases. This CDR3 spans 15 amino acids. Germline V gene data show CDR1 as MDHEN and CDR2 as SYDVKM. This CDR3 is CAIKSFLGANQPQHF. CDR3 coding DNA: TGTGCCATCAAAAGTTTCCTAGGGGCCAATCAGCCCCAGCATTTT.

The DNA for the CDR3 is TGTGCCAGCAGTTCCCGGGGGGGCCGTTTTAGAGAGACCCAGTACTTC. Its translation is CASSSRGGRFRETQYF. The V call is TRBV6-5, the J call TRBJ2-5; TRBD2 matches 8 bases. Germline values: CDR1 MNHEY, CDR2 SVGAGI. The V segment lost 4 bases and the J segment 4 bases; nucleotides outside the gene matches: 11. This CDR3 contains 16 residues.

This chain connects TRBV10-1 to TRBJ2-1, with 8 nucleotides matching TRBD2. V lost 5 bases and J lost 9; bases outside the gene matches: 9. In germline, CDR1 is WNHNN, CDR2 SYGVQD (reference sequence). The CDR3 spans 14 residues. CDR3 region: CASSTSGGPGEQFF. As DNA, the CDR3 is TGCGCCAGCAGTACCAGCGGGGGCCCGGGTGAGCAGTTCTTC.

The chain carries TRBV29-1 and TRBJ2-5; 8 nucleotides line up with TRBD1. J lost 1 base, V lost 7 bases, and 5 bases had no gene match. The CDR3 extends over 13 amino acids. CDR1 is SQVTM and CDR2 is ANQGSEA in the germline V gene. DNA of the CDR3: TGCAGCGCCTCAGGACAGGGCCAAGAGACCCAGTACTTC. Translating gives CSASGQGQETQYF.

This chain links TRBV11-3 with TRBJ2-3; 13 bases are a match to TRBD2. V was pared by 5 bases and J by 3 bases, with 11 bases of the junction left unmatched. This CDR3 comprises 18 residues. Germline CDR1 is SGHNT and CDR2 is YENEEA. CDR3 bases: TGTGCCAGCAGCCCGGGGACTAGCGGGGCCTTTGGGACAGATACGCAGTATTTT. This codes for CASSPGTSGAFGTDTQYF.

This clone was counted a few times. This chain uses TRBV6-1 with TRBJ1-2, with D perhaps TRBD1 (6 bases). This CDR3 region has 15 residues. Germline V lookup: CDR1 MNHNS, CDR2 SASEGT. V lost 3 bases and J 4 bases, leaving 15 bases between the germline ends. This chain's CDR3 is CASSDNSKGGYGYTF. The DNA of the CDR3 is TGTGCCAGCAGTGACAACAGCAAAGGGGGCTATGGCTACACCTTC.

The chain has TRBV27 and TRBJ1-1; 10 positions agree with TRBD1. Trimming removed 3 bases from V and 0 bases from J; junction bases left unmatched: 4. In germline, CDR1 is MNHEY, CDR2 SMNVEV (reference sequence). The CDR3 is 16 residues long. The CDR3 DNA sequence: TGTGCCAGCAGTTTTGGGACAGGGGCGATGAACACTGAAGCTTTCTTT. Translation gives CASSFGTGAMNTEAFF.

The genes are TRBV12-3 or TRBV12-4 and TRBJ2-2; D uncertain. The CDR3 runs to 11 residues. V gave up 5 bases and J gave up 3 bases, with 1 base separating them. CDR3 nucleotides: TGTGCCAGCAGTCACACCGGGGAGCTGTTTTTT. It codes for CASSHTGELFF.

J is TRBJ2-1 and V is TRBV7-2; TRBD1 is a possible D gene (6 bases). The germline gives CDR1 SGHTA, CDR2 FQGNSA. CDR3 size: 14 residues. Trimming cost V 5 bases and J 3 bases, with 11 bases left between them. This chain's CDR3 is CASSKGQNYNEQFF. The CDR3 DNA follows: TGTGCCAGCAGCAAAGGACAGAACTACAATGAGCAGTTCTTC.

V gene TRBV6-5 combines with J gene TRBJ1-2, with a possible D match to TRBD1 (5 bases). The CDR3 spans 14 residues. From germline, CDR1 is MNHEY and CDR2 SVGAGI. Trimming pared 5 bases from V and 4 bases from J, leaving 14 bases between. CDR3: CASSPAPGTYGYTF. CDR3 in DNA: TGTGCCAGCAGTCCAGCCCCAGGGACCTATGGCTACACCTTC.

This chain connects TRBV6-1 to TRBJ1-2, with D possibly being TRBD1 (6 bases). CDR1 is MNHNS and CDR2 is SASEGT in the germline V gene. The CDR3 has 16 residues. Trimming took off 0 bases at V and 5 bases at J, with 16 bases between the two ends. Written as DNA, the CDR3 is TGTGCCAGCAGTGAAGCGTCGAGGGGGGTTAGGTATGGCTACACCTTC. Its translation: CASSEASRGVRYGYTF.

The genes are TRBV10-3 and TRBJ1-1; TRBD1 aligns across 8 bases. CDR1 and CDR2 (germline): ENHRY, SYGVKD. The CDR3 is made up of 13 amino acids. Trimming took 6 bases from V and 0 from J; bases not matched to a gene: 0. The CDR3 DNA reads TGTGCCATCAGGACAGGGGTGAACACTGAAGCTTTCTTT. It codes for CAIRTGVNTEAFF.

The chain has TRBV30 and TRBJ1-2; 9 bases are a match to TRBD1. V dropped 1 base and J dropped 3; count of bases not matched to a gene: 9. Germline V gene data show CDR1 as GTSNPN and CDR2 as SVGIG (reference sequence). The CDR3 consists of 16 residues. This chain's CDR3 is CAWSGGDRAHYYGYTF. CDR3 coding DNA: TGTGCCTGGAGTGGGGGGGACAGGGCCCATTACTATGGCTACACCTTC.

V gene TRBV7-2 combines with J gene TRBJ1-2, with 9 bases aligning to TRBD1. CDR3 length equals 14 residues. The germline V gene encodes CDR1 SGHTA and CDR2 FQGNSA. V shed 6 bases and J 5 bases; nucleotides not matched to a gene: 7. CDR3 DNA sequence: TGTGCCAGCAGACAAGCCGGGACAGGGTATGGCTACACCTTC. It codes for CASRQAGTGYGYTF.

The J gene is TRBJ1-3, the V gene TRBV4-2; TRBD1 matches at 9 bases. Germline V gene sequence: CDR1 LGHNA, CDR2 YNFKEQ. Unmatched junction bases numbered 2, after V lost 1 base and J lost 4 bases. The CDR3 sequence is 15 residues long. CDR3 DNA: TGTGCCAGCAGCCAAGGGACAGGGGTCGGAAACACCATATATTTT. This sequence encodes CASSQGTGVGNTIYF.